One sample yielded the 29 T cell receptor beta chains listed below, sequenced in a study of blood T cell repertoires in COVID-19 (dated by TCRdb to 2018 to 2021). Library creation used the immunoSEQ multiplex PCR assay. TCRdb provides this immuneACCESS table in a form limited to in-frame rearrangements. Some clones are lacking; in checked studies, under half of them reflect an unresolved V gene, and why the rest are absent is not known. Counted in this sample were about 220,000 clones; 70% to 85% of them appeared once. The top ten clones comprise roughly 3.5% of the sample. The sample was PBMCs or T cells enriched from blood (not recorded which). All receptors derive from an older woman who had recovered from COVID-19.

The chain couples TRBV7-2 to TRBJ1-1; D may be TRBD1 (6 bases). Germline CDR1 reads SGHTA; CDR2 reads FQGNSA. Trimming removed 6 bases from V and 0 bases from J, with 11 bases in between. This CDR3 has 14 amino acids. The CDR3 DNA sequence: TGTGCCAGCAGTAGGACAGCTATGAACACTGAAGCTTTCTTT. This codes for CASSRTAMNTEAFF.

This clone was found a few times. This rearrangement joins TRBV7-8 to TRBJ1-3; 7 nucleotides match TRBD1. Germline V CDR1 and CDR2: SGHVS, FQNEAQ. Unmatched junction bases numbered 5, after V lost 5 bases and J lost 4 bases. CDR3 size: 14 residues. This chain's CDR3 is CASSGMGQGNTIYF. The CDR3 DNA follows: TGTGCCAGCAGCGGGATGGGACAGGGAAACACCATATATTTT.

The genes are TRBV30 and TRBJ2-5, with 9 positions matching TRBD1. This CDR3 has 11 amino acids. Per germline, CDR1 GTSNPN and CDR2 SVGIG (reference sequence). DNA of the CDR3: TGTGCGTCCGGGACAGGGGAGACCCAGTACTTC. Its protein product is CASGTGETQYF.

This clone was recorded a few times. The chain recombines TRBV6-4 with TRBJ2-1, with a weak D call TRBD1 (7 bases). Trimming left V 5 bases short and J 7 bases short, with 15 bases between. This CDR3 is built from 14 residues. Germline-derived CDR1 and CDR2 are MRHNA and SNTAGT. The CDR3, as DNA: TGTGCCAGCAGTACCCAGGGGGGCCGTAATGAGCAGTTCTTC. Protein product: CASSTQGGRNEQFF.

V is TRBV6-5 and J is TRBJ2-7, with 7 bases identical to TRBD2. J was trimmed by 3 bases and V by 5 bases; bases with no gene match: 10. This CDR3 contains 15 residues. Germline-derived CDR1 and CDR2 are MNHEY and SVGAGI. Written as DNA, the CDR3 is TGTGCCAGCAGTCGGGGGGTGGCTAGCCGCTACGAGCAGTACTTC. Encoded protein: CASSRGVASRYEQYF.

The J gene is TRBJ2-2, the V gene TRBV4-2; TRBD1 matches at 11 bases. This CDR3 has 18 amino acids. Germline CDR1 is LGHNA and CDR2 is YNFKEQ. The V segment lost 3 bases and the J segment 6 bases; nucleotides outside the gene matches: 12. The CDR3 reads CASSQGIGTGGRPGELFF. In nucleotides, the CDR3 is TGTGCCAGCAGCCAGGGTATCGGGACAGGGGGGCGCCCCGGGGAGCTGTTTTTT.

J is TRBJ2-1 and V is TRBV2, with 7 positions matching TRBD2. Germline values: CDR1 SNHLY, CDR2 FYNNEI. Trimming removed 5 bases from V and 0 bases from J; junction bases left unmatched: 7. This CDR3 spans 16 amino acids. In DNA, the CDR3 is TGTGCCAGCAGTAATCCGGGACTAAGCTCCTACAATGAGCAGTTCTTC. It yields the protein CASSNPGLSSYNEQFF.

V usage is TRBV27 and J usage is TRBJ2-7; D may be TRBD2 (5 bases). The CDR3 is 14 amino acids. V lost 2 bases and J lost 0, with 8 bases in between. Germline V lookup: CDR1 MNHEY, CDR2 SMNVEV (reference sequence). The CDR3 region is CASSLRRNSYEQYF. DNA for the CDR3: TGTGCCAGCAGTTTAAGGAGGAACTCCTACGAGCAGTACTTC.

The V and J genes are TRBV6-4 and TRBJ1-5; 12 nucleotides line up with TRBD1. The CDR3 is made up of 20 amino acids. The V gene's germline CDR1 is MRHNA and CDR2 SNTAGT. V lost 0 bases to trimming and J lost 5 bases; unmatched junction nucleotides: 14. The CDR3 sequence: CASSDSRVIAGQGAHQPQHF. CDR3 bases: TGTGCCAGCAGTGACTCGAGAGTTATAGCGGGACAGGGGGCACATCAGCCCCAGCATTTT.

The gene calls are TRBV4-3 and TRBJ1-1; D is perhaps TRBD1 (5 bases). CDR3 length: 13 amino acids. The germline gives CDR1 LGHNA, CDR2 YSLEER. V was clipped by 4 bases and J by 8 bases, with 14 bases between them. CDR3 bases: TGCGCCAGCAGCCGAACGAAGGGACTCGAAGCTTTCTTT. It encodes CASSRTKGLEAFF.

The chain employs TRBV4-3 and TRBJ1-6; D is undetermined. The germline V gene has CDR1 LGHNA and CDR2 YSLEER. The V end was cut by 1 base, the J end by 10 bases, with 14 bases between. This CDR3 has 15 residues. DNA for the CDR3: TGCGCCAGCAGCCAAGGGAGAACAAACCTATCACCCCTCCACTTT. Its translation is CASSQGRTNLSPLHF.

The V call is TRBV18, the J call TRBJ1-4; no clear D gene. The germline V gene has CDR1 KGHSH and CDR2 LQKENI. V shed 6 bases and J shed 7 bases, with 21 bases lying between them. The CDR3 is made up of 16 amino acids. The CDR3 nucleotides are TGTGCCAGCTCCCCGTTCTCGGCGGGCCGCGCTGAAAAACTGTTTTTT. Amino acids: CASSPFSAGRAEKLFF.

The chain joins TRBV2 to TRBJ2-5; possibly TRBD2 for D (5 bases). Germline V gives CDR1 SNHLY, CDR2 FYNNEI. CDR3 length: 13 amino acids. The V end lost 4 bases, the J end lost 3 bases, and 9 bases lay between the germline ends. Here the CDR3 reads CASSGQAEETQYF. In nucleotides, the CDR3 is TGTGCCAGCAGTGGGCAAGCGGAAGAGACCCAGTACTTC.

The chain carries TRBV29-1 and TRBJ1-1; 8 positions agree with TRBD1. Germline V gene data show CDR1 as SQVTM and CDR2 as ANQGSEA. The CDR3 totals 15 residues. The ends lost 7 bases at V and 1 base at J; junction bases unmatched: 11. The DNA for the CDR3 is TGCAGCGCGACGGGGGACAGGCGATCGAACACTGAAGCTTTCTTT. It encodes CSATGDRRSNTEAFF.

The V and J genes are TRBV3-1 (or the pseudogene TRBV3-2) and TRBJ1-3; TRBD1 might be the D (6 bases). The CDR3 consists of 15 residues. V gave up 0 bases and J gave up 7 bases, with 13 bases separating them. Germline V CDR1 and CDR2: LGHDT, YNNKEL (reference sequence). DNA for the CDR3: TGTGCCAGCAGCCAAGAAGGCAGGGGTGCGAACACCATATATTTT. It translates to CASSQEGRGANTIYF.

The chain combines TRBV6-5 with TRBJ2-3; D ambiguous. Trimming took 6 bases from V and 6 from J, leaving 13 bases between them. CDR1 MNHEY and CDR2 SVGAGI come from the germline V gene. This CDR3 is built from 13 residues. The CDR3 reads CASSQARLDTQYF. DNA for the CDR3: TGTGCCAGCAGCCAGGCAAGGCTGGATACGCAGTATTTT.

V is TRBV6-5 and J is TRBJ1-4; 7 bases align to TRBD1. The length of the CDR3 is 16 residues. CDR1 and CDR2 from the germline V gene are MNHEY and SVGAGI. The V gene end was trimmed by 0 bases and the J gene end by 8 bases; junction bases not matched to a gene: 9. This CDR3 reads CASSYSPGGGGEKLFF. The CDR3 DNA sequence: TGTGCCAGCAGTTACTCCCCCGGAGGGGGCGGCGAAAAACTGTTTTTT.

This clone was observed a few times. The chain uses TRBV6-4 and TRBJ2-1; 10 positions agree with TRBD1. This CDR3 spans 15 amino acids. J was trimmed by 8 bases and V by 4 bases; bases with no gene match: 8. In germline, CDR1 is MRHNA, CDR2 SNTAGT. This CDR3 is CASSGGQGVKYEQFF. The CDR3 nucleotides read TGTGCCAGCAGTGGCGGACAGGGGGTAAAGTATGAGCAGTTCTTC.

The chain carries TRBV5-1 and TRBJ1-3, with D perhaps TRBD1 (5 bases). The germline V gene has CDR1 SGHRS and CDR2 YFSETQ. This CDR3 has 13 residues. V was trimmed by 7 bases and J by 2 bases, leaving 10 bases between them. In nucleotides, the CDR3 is TGCGCCAGCTCAATAGGGGCTGGAAACACCATATATTTT. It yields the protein CASSIGAGNTIYF. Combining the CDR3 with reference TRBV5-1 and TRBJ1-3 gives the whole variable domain KAGVTQTPRYLIKTRGQQVTLSCSPISGHRSVSWYQQTPGQGLQFLFEYFSETQRNKGNFPGRFSGRQFSNSRSEMNVSTLELGDSALYLCASSIGAGNTIYFGEGSWLTVV.

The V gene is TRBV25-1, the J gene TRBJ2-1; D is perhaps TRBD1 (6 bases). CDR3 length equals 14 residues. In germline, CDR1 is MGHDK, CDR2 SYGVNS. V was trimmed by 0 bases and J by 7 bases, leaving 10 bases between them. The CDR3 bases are TGTGCCAGCAGTGAATATAACAGGGAAAATGAGCAGTTCTTC. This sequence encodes CASSEYNRENEQFF.

This CDR3 is CASSEASGATEAFF. The CDR3 DNA sequence: TGTGCCAGCAGTGAAGCGTCAGGGGCCACTGAAGCTTTCTTT. This chain uses TRBV6-1 with TRBJ1-1; D is possibly TRBD1 (6 bases). This CDR3 has 14 amino acids. V was pared by 0 bases and J by 4 bases, with 9 bases between. Germline CDR1 is MNHNS and CDR2 is SASEGT.

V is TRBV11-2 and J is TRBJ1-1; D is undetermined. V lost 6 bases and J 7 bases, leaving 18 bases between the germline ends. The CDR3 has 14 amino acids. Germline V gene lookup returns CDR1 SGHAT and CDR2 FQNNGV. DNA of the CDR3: TGTGCCAGCAGACAGAGTGAGAACCACTTTGAAGCTTTCTTT. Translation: CASRQSENHFEAFF.

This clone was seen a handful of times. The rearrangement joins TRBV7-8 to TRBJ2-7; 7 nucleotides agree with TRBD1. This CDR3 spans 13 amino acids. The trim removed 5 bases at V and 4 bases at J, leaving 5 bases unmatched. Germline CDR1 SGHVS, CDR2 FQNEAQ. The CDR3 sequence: CASSRQGRYEQYF. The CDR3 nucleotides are TGTGCCAGCAGCCGACAGGGCAGATACGAGCAGTACTTC.

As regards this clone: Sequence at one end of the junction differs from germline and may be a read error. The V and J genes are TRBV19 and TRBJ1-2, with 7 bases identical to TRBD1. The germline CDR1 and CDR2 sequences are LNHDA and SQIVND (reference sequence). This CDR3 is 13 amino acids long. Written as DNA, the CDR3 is TGTGCCAGTAGTCTCGCGAGAGACAGGGAGATCCTCTTC. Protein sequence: CASSLARDREILF.

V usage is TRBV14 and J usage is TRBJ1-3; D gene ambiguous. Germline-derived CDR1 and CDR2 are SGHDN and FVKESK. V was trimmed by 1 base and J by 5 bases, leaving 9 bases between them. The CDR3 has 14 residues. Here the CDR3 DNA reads TGTGCCAGCAGCCAAGTTAACAGCCGAAACACCATATATTTT. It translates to CASSQVNSRNTIYF.

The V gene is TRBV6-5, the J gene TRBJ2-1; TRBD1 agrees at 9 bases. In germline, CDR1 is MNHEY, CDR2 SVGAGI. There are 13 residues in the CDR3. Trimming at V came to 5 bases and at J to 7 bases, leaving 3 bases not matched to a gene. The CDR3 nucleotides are TGTGCCAGCAGTACAGGGGGCAGGAATGAGCAGTTCTTC. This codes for CASSTGGRNEQFF.

CDR3 in DNA: TGTGCCAGCAGTTTTAGGGGCGAAGACCAGCCCCAGCATTTT. It specifies CASSFRGEDQPQHF. The rearrangement uses TRBV27 and TRBJ1-5; possibly TRBD1 for D (5 bases). The CDR3 has 14 amino acids. CDR1 is MNHEY, CDR2 SMNVEV, per germline (reference sequence). Trimming took 3 bases from V and 7 from J, leaving 13 bases between them.

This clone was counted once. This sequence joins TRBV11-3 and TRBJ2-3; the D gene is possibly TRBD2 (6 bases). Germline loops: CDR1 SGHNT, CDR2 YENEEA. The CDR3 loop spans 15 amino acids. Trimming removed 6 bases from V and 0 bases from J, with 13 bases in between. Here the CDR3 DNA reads TGTGCCAGCAGTCCCGGGACTGCTAGCACAGATACGCAGTATTTT. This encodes CASSPGTASTDTQYF.

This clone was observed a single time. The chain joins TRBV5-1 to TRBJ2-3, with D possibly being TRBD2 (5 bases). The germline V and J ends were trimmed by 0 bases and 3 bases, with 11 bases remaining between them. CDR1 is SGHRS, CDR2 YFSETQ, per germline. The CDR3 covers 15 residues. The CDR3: CASSLEFPGTDTQYF. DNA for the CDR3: TGCGCCAGCAGCTTGGAGTTCCCGGGGACAGATACGCAGTATTTT.